This T cell receptor beta chain was identified during a study of blood T cell repertoires in COVID-19 (dated by TCRdb to the early 2020s). About the investigation overall: The collaborator samples originated in the United States, Italy and Spain and spanned the acute and convalescent phases of COVID-19. Deeply sampled blood TCRbeta repertoires from subjects exposed to, actively infected with, or recovered from COVID-19 were included in the dataset. Where available, HLA class I and class II types were obtained from metadata supplied by the sample provider rather than from assay-based typing. Sample metadata almost always included a de-identified subject ID, COVID-19 status, age in years and sex. The repertoires were released in a freely available public database meant as a resource for research on the immune response to SARS-CoV-2. The samples were drawn from two sources: the first 160 participants of the ongoing ImmuneRACE study, and fewer than 1,500 subjects contributed by 6 global collaborators. The material from the prospective study consisted of cDNA or gDNA derived from T cells, B-cell-depleted T cells, or PBMCs.

The germline V gene encodes CDR1 ENHRY and CDR2 SYGVKD. There are 14 amino acids in the CDR3, from cysteine to phenylalanine inclusive. Here the CDR3 DNA is all that survives: 42 bases in frame from base 1. V trim: 6 bases; J trim: 7 bases; unmatched bases: 9. Enrolling through a virtual design, the prospective study's participants ranged in age from roughly 18 to 95 years and lived across roughly 23 United States geographic areas. In the prospective study, participants were assigned to cohorts based on the clinical history participants reported in a screening survey and a study questionnaire. Mobile phlebotomists in the prospective study collected whole blood, serum and a nasopharyngeal or oropharyngeal swab from every participant. Over a 2-month period, participants in the prospective study had the option of providing additional blood draws and questionnaires. Before DNA extraction, prospective study blood samples were shipped either frozen or at room temperature.

The immunoSEQ Assay, a bias-controlled multiplex PCR, was used to amplify TCRbeta CDR3 regions from genomic DNA. Under the source paper's analysis protocol: Nucleated cell counts per sample were estimated from amplification of reference gene primers within the assay. Sequence reads were collapsed and filtered to measure the absolute abundance of every unique TCRbeta CDR3 rearrangement. Productive Simpson clonality was computed per sample as the square root of Simpson's diversity index over productive rearrangements. In TCRdb, the immuneACCESS table is reduced to in-frame sequences with V and J assigned. These tables do not hold every clone; where another copy was compared, an unresolved V gene accounts for under half, and the others remain unexplained. Clone size and the V and J calls come from that table; the DNA yielded D and trimming. Across this sample there are 270,000 or so clones, with about 91% seen only once. The ten largest account for roughly 1.2% of the sample.

The investigation overall reported the following: The quantity of clinical and demographic metadata differed by source and by participant and was supplied without curation.

This clone has more than one count but fewer than ten. Its antigen is still unknown. Base quality data are lacking; no much larger clone is found one base away. This clonotype originated in a woman aged 40 to 50 with acute COVID-19. The specimen sequenced was PBMCs or T cells enriched from blood (not recorded which). This chain joins TRBV10-3 to TRBJ2-3; 8 central nucleotides agree with TRBD1. CDR3 loop: CAISRQGKPNTQYF. At the DNA level, the sequence is TGTGCCATCAGCCGACAGGGGAAACCTAATACGCAGTATTTT.